The 21 T cell receptor beta chains below come from one sample, sequenced in a study of blood T cell repertoires in COVID-19. Sequencing used immunoSEQ multiplex PCR; TCRdb keeps in-frame clones, though not all of them. This table has 87,000 or so clones, roughly nine tenths appearing once. Material for sequencing was peripheral blood. The receptors here all came from a woman aged 45-59 years with active or convalescent COVID-19.

This clone was seen a handful of times. V gene TRBV13 combines with J gene TRBJ2-2; 10 nucleotides match TRBD2. Germline values: CDR1 PRHDT, CDR2 FYEKMQ (reference sequence). Germline trimming cut 0 bases from V and 4 bases from J; bases unmatched to any gene: 2. This CDR3 has 16 residues. The CDR3 DNA reads TGTGCCAGCAGCTTAGGGCTAGCGGGAGCCACCGGGGAGCTGTTTTTT. Amino acid sequence: CASSLGLAGATGELFF.

The CDR3 here is CASSIEGTGPYGYTF. CDR3 DNA: TGTGCCAGTAGTATAGAAGGGACAGGACCCTATGGCTACACCTTC. The chain carries TRBV19 and TRBJ1-2; 8 bases are a match to TRBD1. There are 15 residues in the CDR3. Germline-derived CDR1 and CDR2 are LNHDA and SQIVND (reference sequence). Trimming removed 0 bases from V and 4 bases from J; junction bases left unmatched: 4.

This chain connects TRBV7-9 to TRBJ2-5, with a weak D call TRBD1 (6 bases). V was shortened by 3 bases and J by 5 bases, with 13 bases between the two germline ends. CDR3 length equals 14 residues. Germline V gene lookup returns CDR1 SEHNR and CDR2 FQNEAQ (reference sequence). Here the CDR3 reads CASSLTGTRETQYF. The CDR3 region has the DNA TGTGCCAGCAGCTTGACAGGCACCCGGGAGACCCAGTACTTC.

This clone was found once. The V call is TRBV13, the J call TRBJ1-3; D is ambiguous. This CDR3 contains 14 residues. Germline V lookup: CDR1 PRHDT, CDR2 FYEKMQ (reference sequence). Trimming left V 1 base short and J 4 bases short, with 8 bases between. The chain's CDR3 is CASSLAVRGNTIYF. The CDR3 bases are TGTGCCAGCAGCTTAGCCGTCAGAGGAAACACCATATATTTT. The whole variable domain, remainder taken from reference TRBV13 and TRBJ1-3, is AAGVIQSPRHLIKEKRETATLKCYPIPRHDTVYWYQQGPGQDPQFLISFYEKMQSDKGSIPDRFSAQQFSDYHSELNMSSLELGDSALYFCASSLAVRGNTIYFGEGSWLTVV.

This clone was observed once. The V call is TRBV19, the J call TRBJ1-5; D unclear. Germline-derived CDR1 and CDR2 are LNHDA and SQIVND (reference sequence). Trimming removed 1 base at V and 4 bases at J, with 11 bases between. This CDR3 is built from 15 residues. CDR3 loop: CASSIVAINNQPQHF. CDR3 coding DNA: TGTGCCAGTAGTATAGTGGCCATAAATAATCAGCCCCAGCATTTT.

The chain links TRBV27 to TRBJ2-2, with 10 bases matching TRBD1. The CDR3 has 15 amino acids. After removal of 5 bases from V and 5 bases from J, the junction contained 5 bases not matched to a gene. Germline lookup yields CDR1 MNHEY and CDR2 SMNVEV (reference sequence). For the CDR3, the DNA is TGTGCCAGCAGTCGACAGGGGGCTAGGACCGGGGAGCTGTTTTTT. It yields the protein CASSRQGARTGELFF.

The CDR3 DNA follows: TGTGCCAGCAGCCAAGAGCCTCAGTCGGGACAGGGGGCGTGTCACTATGGCTACACCTTC. The encoded protein is CASSQEPQSGQGACHYGYTF. The chain recombines TRBV3-1 (or the pseudogene TRBV3-2) with TRBJ1-2; TRBD1 matches 12 bases. The CDR3 covers 20 residues. CDR1 and CDR2 from the germline V gene are LGHDT and YNNKEL (reference sequence). V shed 0 bases, J shed 3 bases, and the junction held 14 bases outside the gene matches.

This rearrangement joins TRBV5-5 to TRBJ1-5; no clear D gene. With 4 bases removed from V and 3 bases from J, the gap between germline ends came to 14 bases. CDR1 and CDR2 from the germline V gene are SGHKS and YYEKEE (reference sequence). The CDR3 is 15 residues long. DNA for the CDR3: TGTGCCAGCAGCATCGGAGGGAGTCTCAATCAGCCCCAGCATTTT. This sequence encodes CASSIGGSLNQPQHF.

The chain couples TRBV19 to TRBJ2-1; unclear D gene. Germline V CDR1 and CDR2: LNHDA, SQIVND (reference sequence). The germline V and J ends were trimmed by 4 bases and 7 bases, with 14 bases remaining between them. The CDR3 totals 14 residues. CDR3 protein: CASSNPQTGNEQFF. The CDR3 DNA is TGTGCCAGTAGTAACCCCCAGACTGGAAATGAGCAGTTCTTC.

The chain uses TRBV6-1 and TRBJ1-2; D gene unclear. V was trimmed by 2 bases and J by 4 bases, leaving 11 bases between them. Germline loops: CDR1 MNHNS, CDR2 SASEGT. The CDR3 runs 14 residues. The CDR3 loop reads CASSESAGFYGYTF. Written as DNA, the CDR3 is TGTGCCAGCAGTGAATCTGCCGGTTTCTATGGCTACACCTTC.

The V gene is TRBV27, the J gene TRBJ2-3; 9 bases fit TRBD2. The CDR3 extends over 19 amino acids. Germline CDR1 reads MNHEY; CDR2 reads SMNVEV (reference sequence). The V gene end was trimmed by 2 bases and the J gene end by 0 bases; junction bases not matched to a gene: 12. The CDR3 here is CASSLVLASGVPSTDTQYF. The DNA of the CDR3 is TGTGCCAGCAGTTTAGTGTTGGCTAGCGGGGTGCCTAGCACAGATACGCAGTATTTT.

The chain has TRBV6-2 or TRBV6-3 and TRBJ1-2; maybe TRBD1 (5 bases). Germline assignment: CDR1 MNHEY and CDR2 SVGEGT. The V and J ends lost 2 bases and 6 bases respectively, with 16 bases between them. CDR3 length: 15 amino acids. This CDR3 reads CASSYPQVQGNGYTF. CDR3 sequence (DNA): TGTGCCAGCAGTTACCCCCAGGTGCAGGGTAATGGCTACACCTTC.

The chain carries TRBV12-3 or TRBV12-4 and TRBJ1-2; the D is unclear. This CDR3 has 12 amino acids. Between the trimmed V and J ends, which lost 5 bases and 4 bases, there was a span of 8 bases. The CDR3 bases are TGTGCCAGCAGTCCCCAGCGCTATGGCTACACCTTC. Residues: CASSPQRYGYTF.

The chain has TRBV11-1 and TRBJ2-7; D gene ambiguous. Germline values: CDR1 SGHAT, CDR2 FQDESV (reference sequence). The V end was cut by 5 bases, the J end by 3 bases, with 17 bases between. This CDR3 contains 15 residues. CDR3 protein: CASSHRGSTRYEQYF. The CDR3 nucleotides read TGTGCCAGCAGCCATCGTGGTTCAACTCGCTACGAGCAGTACTTC.

The rearrangement links TRBV2 to TRBJ1-2, with D tentatively TRBD1 (6 bases). CDR1 is SNHLY, CDR2 FYNNEI, per germline. Trimming left V 7 bases short and J 2 bases short, with 14 bases between. The CDR3 runs 14 residues. The CDR3 nucleotides are TGTGCCAGCACCAAACCGACAGGCAACTATGGCTACACCTTC. Translation: CASTKPTGNYGYTF.

The genes are TRBV15 and TRBJ1-5; no clear D. The CDR3 is made up of 14 amino acids. The V end lost 7 bases, the J end lost 4 bases, and 14 bases lay between the germline ends. The germline gives CDR1 LNHNV, CDR2 YYDKDF (reference sequence). The CDR3 is CATTGRRGNQPQHF. The CDR3, as DNA: TGTGCCACCACGGGTCGGCGGGGAAATCAGCCCCAGCATTTT.

This chain connects TRBV6-5 to TRBJ2-7; 7 positions match TRBD2. Unmatched junction bases numbered 20, after V lost 11 bases and J lost 7 bases. This CDR3 is built from 15 residues. Germline CDR1 MNHEY, CDR2 SVGAGI. DNA for the CDR3: TGTGCCTACCACGGGGAGGGTCCTCACCGTTTGGAGCAGTACTTC. Translating it yields CAYHGEGPHRLEQYF.

The J gene is TRBJ2-2, the V gene TRBV19, with D tentatively TRBD1 (6 bases). The germline CDR1 and CDR2 sequences are LNHDA and SQIVND (reference sequence). The CDR3 extends over 14 amino acids. Trimming pared 7 bases from V and 8 bases from J, leaving 17 bases between. The CDR3 loop is CASTYSAGVGELFF. CDR3 nucleotide sequence: TGTGCCAGTACTTATAGCGCAGGGGTTGGGGAGCTGTTTTTT.

This clone came up once. The rearrangement links TRBV6-5 to TRBJ2-6, with no clear D. Germline CDR1 MNHEY, CDR2 SVGAGI. The V and J ends lost 5 bases and 0 bases respectively, with 8 bases between them. The CDR3 has 15 amino acids. The CDR3 nucleotides are TGTGCCAGCAGTCCCTCCAGCTCTGGGGCCAACGTCCTGACTTTC. Encoded protein: CASSPSSSGANVLTF.

The rearrangement links TRBV27 to TRBJ2-5, with 11 bases lining up with TRBD1. CDR3 length equals 16 residues. Germline assignment: CDR1 MNHEY and CDR2 SMNVEV (reference sequence). V gave up 4 bases and J gave up 4 bases; unmatched junction bases: 8. In nucleotides, the CDR3 is TGTGCCAGCAGTTCCCGGGACAGGGGGTTGTTAGAGACCCAGTACTTC. Protein product: CASSSRDRGLLETQYF.

The chain couples TRBV18 to TRBJ1-4; D may be TRBD1 (5 bases). The CDR3 is 13 residues long. Germline lookup yields CDR1 KGHSH and CDR2 LQKENI. The V end was cut by 5 bases, the J end by 5 bases, with 9 bases between. CDR3 sequence (DNA): TGTGCCAGCTCAGGGGCGAGAAATGAAAAACTGTTTTTT. Translating gives CASSGARNEKLFF.